This T cell receptor beta chain was recorded in a study of cytomegalovirus exposure and HLA in healthy donors. In the case of this clone: Its target is not known.

60 Vbeta and 13 Jbeta primers were used in PCR. Original data processing: A follow-up analysis tallied about 80 million unique TCR beta chains, about 10 million shared. Using immunoSEQ multiplex PCR, the repertoire was profiled, and TCRdb retains in-frame clones only, with some absent. For V, J and clone size, that table is used; D and trimming come from the DNA. In the table there are 250,000 to 300,000 clones, 84% of which are singletons. Healthy individuals who donated bone marrow served as the donors. Study-level findings and limits: Sequencing probably produced one cluster of sequence variants that were highly shared.

This CDR3 is built from 15 residues. Germline CDR1 is GTSNPN and CDR2 is SVGIG (reference sequence). J was trimmed by 8 bases and V by 1 base; bases with no gene match: 9. The sequencing input was PBMCs. The chain couples TRBV30 to TRBJ1-4, with 8 positions matching TRBD1. The source is a woman aged 35 to 49 in good health and CMV-seropositive. CDR3: CAWSAVQGAGEKLFF. In nucleotides, the CDR3 is TGTGCCTGGAGTGCAGTCCAGGGGGCAGGGGAAAAACTGTTTTTT.